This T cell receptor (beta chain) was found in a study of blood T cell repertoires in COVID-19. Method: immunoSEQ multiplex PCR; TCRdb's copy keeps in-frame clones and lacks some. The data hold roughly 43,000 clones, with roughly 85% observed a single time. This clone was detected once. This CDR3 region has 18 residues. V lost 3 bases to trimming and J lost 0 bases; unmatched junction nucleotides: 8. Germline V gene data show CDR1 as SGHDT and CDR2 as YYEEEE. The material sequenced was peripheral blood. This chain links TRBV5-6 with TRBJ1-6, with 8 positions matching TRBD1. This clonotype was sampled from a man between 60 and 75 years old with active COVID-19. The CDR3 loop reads CASSSGTGLSSYNSPLHF. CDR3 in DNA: TGTGCCAGCAGCTCGGGGACAGGTCTCAGCTCCTATAATTCACCCCTCCACTTT.